This T cell receptor (beta chain) was observed in a study of long-term antiretroviral therapy in people with HIV. The authors ran the immunoSEQ assay, v3.0, at survey level. The protocol was immunoSEQ multiplex PCR, while the TCRdb copy is restricted to in-frame clones and leaves out a portion. The sample consists of approximately 24,000 clones, around 95% of them appearing once. The V gene's germline CDR1 is SGHRS and CDR2 YFSETQ. The V gene lost 5 bases and the J gene lost 0 bases, with 14 bases spanning the gap. The CDR3 is 16 residues long. The rearrangement joins TRBV5-1 to TRBJ1-4, with a weak D call TRBD1 (6 bases). The input for sequencing was unsorted PBMCs, taken about 4.7 years after starting antiretroviral therapy. The receptor was derived from a woman in her forties or fifties with HIV. As DNA, the CDR3 is TGCGCCAGCAGTCCCGGGGGCTATGCAACTAATGAAAAACTGTTTTTT. This codes for CASSPGGYATNEKLFF.